The following is a T cell receptor beta chain sequence with its context. Its antigen is not identified. The data stem from a study of cytomegalovirus exposure and HLA in healthy donors. Germline loops: CDR1 LNHNV, CDR2 YYDKDF (reference sequence). The CDR3 extends over 13 amino acids. V was trimmed by 3 bases and J by 4 bases, leaving 10 bases between them. Study outcomes and limitations: Reported results showed that the classifier diagnosed cytomegalovirus status with high specificity and sensitivity.

Using immunoSEQ multiplex PCR, the repertoire was profiled, and TCRdb retains in-frame clones only, with some absent. The sample has some 190,000 clones; about 83% are singletons. This receptor was identified in a woman aged 18-29 years in good health and CMV-seronegative. The chain is built from TRBV15 and TRBJ2-7, with a tentative D call TRBD2 (5 bases). Sequences were obtained from PBMCs. The CDR3 nucleotides read TGTGCCACCAGCAGGGACTGGGAATACGAGCAGTACTTC. Its protein product is CATSRDWEYEQYF.